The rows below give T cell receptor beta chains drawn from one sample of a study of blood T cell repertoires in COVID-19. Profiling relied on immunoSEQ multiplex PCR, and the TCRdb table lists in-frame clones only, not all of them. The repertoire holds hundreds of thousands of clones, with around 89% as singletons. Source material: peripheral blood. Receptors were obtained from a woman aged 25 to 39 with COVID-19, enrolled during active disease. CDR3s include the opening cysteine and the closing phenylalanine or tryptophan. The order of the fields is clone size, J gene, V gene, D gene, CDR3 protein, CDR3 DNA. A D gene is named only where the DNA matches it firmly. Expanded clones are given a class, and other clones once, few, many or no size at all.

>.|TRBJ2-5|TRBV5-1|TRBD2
CASSPVGLAGSETQYF
TGCGCCAGCAGCCCCGTGGGGCTAGCGGGGTCAGAGACCCAGTACTTC
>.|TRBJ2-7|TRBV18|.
CASSSSGMDEQYF
TGTGCCAGCTCATCCTCAGGGATGGACGAGCAGTACTTC
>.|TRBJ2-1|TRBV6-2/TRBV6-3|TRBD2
CASSSETSGGAVGNEQFF
TGTGCCAGCAGTTCGGAGACTAGCGGGGGGGCCGTAGGCAATGAGCAGTTCTTC
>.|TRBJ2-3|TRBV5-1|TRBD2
CASSSERGGGTDTQYF
TGCGCCAGCAGCTCGGAGCGGGGGGGTGGCACAGATACGCAGTATTTT
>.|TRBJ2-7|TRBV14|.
CASSQARGLYYEQYF
TGTGCCAGCAGCCAAGCAAGAGGGTTGTACTACGAGCAGTACTTC
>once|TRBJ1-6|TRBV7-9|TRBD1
CASRSDRENSPLHF
TGTGCCAGCAGATCCGACAGGGAGAATTCACCCCTCCACTTT
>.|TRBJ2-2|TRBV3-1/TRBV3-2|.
CASSHRAVNTGELFF
TGTGCCAGCAGCCATCGAGCCGTGAACACCGGGGAGCTGTTTTTT
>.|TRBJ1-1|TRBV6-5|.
CASSSGTGNTEAFF
TGTGCCAGCAGTTCCGGGACTGGGAACACTGAAGCTTTCTTT
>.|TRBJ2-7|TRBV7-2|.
CASSTTGFPYEQYF
TGTGCCAGCAGCACCACCGGGTTCCCTTACGAGCAGTACTTC
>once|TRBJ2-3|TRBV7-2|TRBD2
CASSLGPSGGRDTQYF
TGTGCCAGCAGCTTAGGTCCTAGCGGGGGGAGAGATACGCAGTATTTT
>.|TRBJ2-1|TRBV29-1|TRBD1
CSVEGAGGALFNEQFF
TGCAGCGTTGAAGGGGCAGGGGGCGCCCTATTCAATGAGCAGTTCTTC
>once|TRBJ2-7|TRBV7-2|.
CASSLERVYF
TGTGCCAGCAGCTTAGAGAGGGTGTACTTC
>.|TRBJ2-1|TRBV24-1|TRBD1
CATSGNRGLRFGMSYNEQFF
TGTGCCACCAGTGGTAACAGGGGGCTGAGGTTCGGGATGTCCTACAATGAGCAGTTCTTC
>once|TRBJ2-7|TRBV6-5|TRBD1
CASSYERTGGFEQYF
TGTGCCAGCAGTTACGAGCGGACAGGGGGCTTCGAGCAGTACTTC
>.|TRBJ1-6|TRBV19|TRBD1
CASRGTASNSPLHF
TGTGCCAGTAGGGGGACAGCCTCCAATTCACCCCTCCACTTT
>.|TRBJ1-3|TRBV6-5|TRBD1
CASSSRGGAAGNTIYF
TGTGCCAGCAGTTCGCGAGGGGGCGCGGCTGGAAACACCATATATTTT
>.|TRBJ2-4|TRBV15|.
CATSTPKRQGSENIQYF
TGTGCCACCAGCACACCCAAGAGGCAGGGGTCCGAAAACATTCAGTACTTC
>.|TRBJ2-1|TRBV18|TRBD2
CASSPPSASGYNEQFF
TGTGCCAGCTCACCACCGTCGGCTAGCGGGTACAATGAGCAGTTCTTC
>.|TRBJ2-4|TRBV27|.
CASSPGTGFSIQYF
TGTGCCAGCAGTCCCGGTACGGGGTTTTCCATTCAGTACTTC
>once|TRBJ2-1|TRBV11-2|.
CASSDRAVVQFF
TGTGCCAGCAGCGACAGAGCTGTAGTGCAGTTCTTC
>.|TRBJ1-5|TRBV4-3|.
CASSQEVGRGRQPQHF
TGCGCCAGCAGCCAAGAGGTCGGCAGGGGACGTCAGCCCCAGCATTTT
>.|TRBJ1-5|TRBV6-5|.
CASRRTSDQPQHF
TGTGCCAGCAGGCGGACAAGTGATCAGCCCCAGCATTTT
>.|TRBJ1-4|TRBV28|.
CASSPWALRNEKLFF
TGTGCCAGCAGTCCCTGGGCCCTACGTAATGAAAAACTGTTTTTT
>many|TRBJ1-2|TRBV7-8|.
CASSLLQGSSYTF
TGTGCCAGCAGCTTACTACAGGGCTCTAGCTACACCTTC
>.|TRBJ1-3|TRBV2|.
CASRTDNSGNTIYF
TGTGCCAGCAGGACAGATAACTCTGGAAACACCATATATTTT
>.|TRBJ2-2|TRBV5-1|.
CANLEQDVSGCLGELFF
TGCGCCAACCTCGAGCAGGACGTGTCAGGGTGTCTCGGGGAGCTGTTTTTT
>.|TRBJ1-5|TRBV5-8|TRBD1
CASSWIQGAVGNQPQHF
TGTGCCAGCAGCTGGATACAGGGGGCCGTTGGCAATCAGCCCCAGCATTTT
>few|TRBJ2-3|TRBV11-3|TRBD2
CASSTRTSGTGTDTQYF
TGTGCCAGCAGCACCCGGACTAGCGGGACGGGCACAGATACGCAGTATTTT
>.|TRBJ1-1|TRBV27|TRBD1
CASSPGTGVYTEAFF
TGTGCCAGCAGTCCCGGGACAGGGGTGTACACTGAAGCTTTCTTT
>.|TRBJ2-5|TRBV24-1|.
CATSDFAGRETQYF
TGTGCCACCAGTGATTTCGCGGGGAGGGAGACCCAGTACTTC
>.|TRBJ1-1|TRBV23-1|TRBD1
CASSQWKWGARDSTEAFF
TGCGCCAGCAGTCAATGGAAATGGGGGGCCCGGGACAGCACTGAAGCTTTCTTT
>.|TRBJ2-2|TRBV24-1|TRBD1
CATSAPDRGLRAGELFF
TGTGCCACCAGTGCCCCTGACAGGGGACTCCGCGCCGGGGAGCTGTTTTTT
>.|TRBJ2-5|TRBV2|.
CASKATEQETQYF
TGTGCCAGCAAGGCGACAGAGCAAGAGACCCAGTACTTC
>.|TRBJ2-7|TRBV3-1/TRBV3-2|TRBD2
CASSPGLAGGDSYEQYF
TGTGCCAGCAGCCCGGGACTAGCGGGGGGGGATTCCTACGAGCAGTACTTC
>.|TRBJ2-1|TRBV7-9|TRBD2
CASSGGLVNEQFF
TGTGCCAGCAGCGGCGGACTAGTCAATGAGCAGTTCTTC
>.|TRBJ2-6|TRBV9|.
CATRRSGANVLTF
TGTGCCACTAGGCGCTCTGGGGCCAACGTCCTGACTTTC
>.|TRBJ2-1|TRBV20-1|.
CSGAYNEQFF
TGCAGTGGGGCGTACAATGAGCAGTTCTTC
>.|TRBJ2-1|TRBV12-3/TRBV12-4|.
CASSLFRGEQFF
TGTGCCAGCAGTTTATTCCGGGGTGAGCAGTTCTTC
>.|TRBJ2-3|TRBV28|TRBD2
CASGTSGGDTQYF
TGTGCCAGCGGAACTAGCGGGGGAGATACGCAGTATTTT
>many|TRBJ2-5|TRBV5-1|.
CASSLSGTLAMETQYF
TGCGCCAGCAGCTTATCCGGGACATTAGCGATGGAGACCCAGTACTTC
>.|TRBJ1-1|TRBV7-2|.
CASSLDPGREHNFF
TGTGCCAGCAGCTTAGACCCAGGTCGGGAACATAACTTCTTT
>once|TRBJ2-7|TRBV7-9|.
CASSQLGPDYEQYF
TGTGCCAGCAGCCAACTAGGGCCAGATTACGAGCAGTACTTC